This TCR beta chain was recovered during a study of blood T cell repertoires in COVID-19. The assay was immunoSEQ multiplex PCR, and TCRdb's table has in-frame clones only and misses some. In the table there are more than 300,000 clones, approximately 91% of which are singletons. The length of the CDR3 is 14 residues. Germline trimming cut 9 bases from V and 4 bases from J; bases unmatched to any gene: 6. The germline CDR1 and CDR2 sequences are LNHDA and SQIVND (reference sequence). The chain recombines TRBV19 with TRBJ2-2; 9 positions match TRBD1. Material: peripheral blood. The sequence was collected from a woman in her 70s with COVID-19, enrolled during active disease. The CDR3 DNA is TGTGCCAGCACGCTGGACAGGGGCACCGGGGAGCTGTTTTTT. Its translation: CASTLDRGTGELFF.